This TCR beta chain came from a study of T cell clonotyping in hematopoietic cell transplantation. Study-wide results and caveats: Pathologically expanded recipient clonotypes increased progressively from day 30 to day 180 as diversity fell. Few recipient clonotypes overlapped donors; over 97% were de novo at given depth. Graft donor and pretransplant recipient Inverse Simpson Index values predicted broader posttransplant TCR diversity. CD4 and CD8 repertoire contributions could not be separated without sorting.

The CDR3 length is 13 residues. The V gene's germline CDR1 is SEHNR and CDR2 FQNEAQ (reference sequence). The V and J ends lost 5 bases and 2 bases respectively, with 9 bases between them. For this clone: Its specificity is not known.

TCRdb's table, derived via immunoSEQ multiplex PCR, lists solely in-frame clones and lacks some. Found here are 25,000 to 35,000 clones, around 95% of them singletons; the top ten hold less than 1.5%. The source is a man between 45 and 60 years old in good health. Some clones in this sample may be carry-over from other donors' samples. Sequencing used peripheral blood mononuclear cells. The chain is built from TRBV7-9 and TRBJ1-1; D remains ambiguous. This CDR3 is CASSLTGNTEAFF. The DNA for the CDR3 is TGTGCCAGCAGCCTTACGGGAAACACTGAAGCTTTCTTT.